Below are 8 T cell receptor beta chains sequenced from a single sample in a study of blood T cell repertoires in COVID-19 (dated by TCRdb to 2019 to 2021). Libraries were constructed by the immunoSEQ multiplex PCR assay. As stored in TCRdb, this immuneACCESS dataset retains in-frame rearrangements with V and J assigned. A fraction of the clones does not appear; measured against another copy, unresolved V genes explain less than half of the discrepancy, and the remainder lacks a known reason. The sample profile shows over 100,000 clones; roughly 90% of them were found once. The biggest ten clones account for around 6% of the sample. Material for sequencing was peripheral blood. All receptors come from a human donor in a cohort sampled during active COVID-19.

This clone was picked up a small number of times. CDR3 sequence (DNA): TGCAGCGTTGAAGATACAGGGTTATCGGGGTATACGCAGTATTTT. Translated: CSVEDTGLSGYTQYF. The chain employs TRBV29-1 and TRBJ2-3, with D perhaps TRBD1 (6 bases). The V and J ends lost 0 bases and 7 bases respectively, with 17 bases between them. Germline CDR1 reads SQVTM; CDR2 reads ANQGSEA. The CDR3 is 15 residues long.

The chain is built from TRBV20-1 and TRBJ2-4, with 9 bases matching TRBD1. Germline CDR1 DFQATT, CDR2 SNEGSKA (reference sequence). Trimming took 3 bases from V and 0 from J; bases not matched to a gene: 6. CDR3 length equals 16 residues. CDR3 DNA: TGCAGTGCTAGTCTACAGGGGGCTCTAGCCAAAAACATTCAGTACTTC. Translating it yields CSASLQGALAKNIQYF.

This chain links TRBV6-2 or TRBV6-3 with TRBJ1-2, with 7 nucleotides matching TRBD1. The CDR3 consists of 14 residues. Germline V gene sequence: CDR1 MNHEY, CDR2 SVGEGT. The V and J ends lost 2 bases and 7 bases, in that order; junction bases with no gene match: 7. The DNA of the CDR3 is TGTGCCAGCAGTTACAGACAGGGCGCGGTTGGCTACACCTTC. It encodes CASSYRQGAVGYTF.

This clone was found a few times. This chain connects TRBV7-9 to TRBJ2-7; weak D call: TRBD1 (6 bases). Germline-derived CDR1 and CDR2 are SEHNR and FQNEAQ (reference sequence). With 4 bases removed from V and 2 bases from J, the gap between germline ends came to 12 bases. The CDR3 is made up of 14 amino acids. The CDR3: CASSYGDTAYEQYF. Here the CDR3 DNA reads TGTGCCAGCAGCTATGGGGACACAGCCTACGAGCAGTACTTC.

The CDR3 nucleotides read TGCGCCAGCAGCCAAGATTGGGGGCCTGGGAAATACACCTTC. Translated, it gives CASSQDWGPGKYTF. The chain combines TRBV4-1 with TRBJ1-2; the D gene is possibly TRBD1 (6 bases). The CDR3 loop spans 14 amino acids. Trimming took off 0 bases at V and 11 bases at J, with 16 bases between the two ends. The germline CDR1 and CDR2 sequences are MGHRA and YSYEKL.

V usage is TRBV2 and J usage is TRBJ1-5; D remains ambiguous. V lost 4 bases to trimming and J lost 4 bases, with 8 bases between them. Germline V lookup: CDR1 SNHLY, CDR2 FYNNEI. This CDR3 spans 13 amino acids. In nucleotides, the CDR3 is TGTGCCAGCAGTGGACAAACTAATCAGCCCCAGCATTTT. It translates to CASSGQTNQPQHF. The full variable domain, with the rest looked up from reference TRBV2 and TRBJ1-5, is EPEVTQTPSHQVTQMGQEVILRCVPISNHLYFYWYRQILGQKVEFLVSFYNNEISEKSEIFDDQFSVERPDGSNFTLKIRSTKLEDSAMYFCASSGQTNQPQHFGDGTRLSIL.

The V call is TRBV9, the J call TRBJ1-1; 8 bases are a match to TRBD1. V shed 4 bases, J shed 3 bases, and the junction held 14 bases outside the gene matches. The CDR3 sequence is 17 residues long. The germline CDR1 and CDR2 sequences are SGDLS and YYNGEE. The CDR3 sequence is CASSPQQSQGAYTEAFF. For the CDR3, the DNA is TGTGCCAGCAGCCCCCAGCAATCTCAGGGGGCATACACTGAAGCTTTCTTT.

The V and J genes are TRBV9 and TRBJ2-5; 9 bases are a match to TRBD1. There are 14 residues in the CDR3. With V trimmed by 3 bases and J by 7 bases, 7 bases remained unmatched. The germline CDR1 and CDR2 sequences are SGDLS and YYNGEE. The CDR3 region has the DNA TGTGCCAGCAGCGCCTCTCGACAGGGGGGGACCCAGTACTTC. Translation: CASSASRQGGTQYF.